This record concerns one T cell receptor (beta chain) sequence. Its cognate antigen is unknown. Assays captured 10^5 or so TCR templates per sample. Libraries were prepared by immunoSEQ multiplex PCR; TCRdb keeps only in-frame clonotypes and omits some of them. Of 60,000 or so clones in the sample, approximately 95% are singletons; the top ten hold about two fifths. These data originate in a study of siplizumab effects on memory and regulatory T cells. Overall study findings and caveats: Memory cells seemed less diverse than naive T cells, which seemed major alloresponse contributors. Proliferating Tregs from siplizumab cultures lacked functional confirmation of suppression.

CDR1 is PRHDT and CDR2 is FYEKMQ in the germline V gene (reference sequence). V was clipped by 6 bases and J by 1 base, with 16 bases between them. This CDR3 spans 16 amino acids. The sample taken for sequencing was CD8+ T cells sorted from blood. This TCR derives from a human donor in good health. The chain couples TRBV13 to TRBJ1-5; D possibly corresponds to TRBD1 (6 bases). The CDR3: CASSFAEGGSNQPQHF. The DNA of the CDR3 is TGTGCCAGCAGTTTCGCGGAGGGGGGGAGCAATCAGCCCCAGCATTTT.